In this sample, the clone carrying this T cell receptor beta chain turned up many times. No antigen is known for it. Time point here: persistent/refractory GD, antithyroid drugs over 5 years with positive TRAb. The TCR library was made from RNA extracted from PBMCs. Per American Thyroid Association guidelines, Graves' disease was diagnosed. These data originate in a study of regulatory T cells in long-lasting Graves disease. Study-level findings and limits: Samples came from peripheral blood alone, without thyroid tissue.

Germline CDR1 reads MDHEN; CDR2 reads SYDVKM. V was shortened by 3 bases and J by 8 bases, with 7 bases between the two germline ends. The CDR3 length is 12 residues. CDR3-region Arm-PCR and iRepertoire HTBI primers produced the TCR beta libraries. TCRdb reprocessed the multiplex PCR reads via MiXCR and lists one record per CDR3 protein. The sample includes around 430,000 distinct CDR3 sequences, 20% to 25% of them seen just once. Specimen: peripheral blood mononuclear cells (PBMCs), collected when the disease was refractory, from a patient treated with antithyroid drugs. The origin of this receptor is a female donor with Graves disease. The V and J genes are TRBV28 and TRBJ1-4; D ambiguous. As DNA, the CDR3 is TGTGCCAGCAGTTTTCTGTGGGAAAAACTGTTTTTT. Translating gives CASSFLWEKLFF.